Listed below are T cell receptor beta chains from one sample, sequenced in a study of CD8 T cells in ankylosing spondylitis. TCRdb processed the 5' RACE reads anew with MiXCR; each CDR3 protein has one entry. This repertoire shows approximately 42,000 distinct CDR3 sequences, 9.5% to 12% found once; its top ten account for 1.1% to 1.5%. Sequences were obtained from blood, either unsorted or a sorted T cell fraction (not recorded which). The receptors shown here come from a male donor with ankylosing spondylitis or in good health (not recorded which). Each CDR3 is given with its conserved first and last residue. The D gene is left open where the match is weak. Expanded clones are given a class, and other clones once, few, many or no size at all.

v_call	j_call	d_call	clone_size	cdr3_aa	cdr3_nt
TRBV4-2	TRBJ1-3	-	many	CASSQDLGLSGNTIYF	TGTGCCAGCAGCCAAGATCTCGGACTCTCTGGAAACACCATATATTTT
TRBV14	TRBJ1-1	-	many	CASSREQGYTEAFF	TGTGCCAGCAGCCGGGAGCAGGGGTACACTGAAGCTTTCTTT
TRBV5-6	TRBJ1-1	-	many	CASRSRRDFGMNTEAFF	TGTGCCAGCAGATCCCGGCGAGATTTCGGCATGAACACTGAAGCTTTCTTT
TRBV5-1	TRBJ1-5	-	-	CASSLVGNQPQHF	TGCGCCAGCAGCTTGGTTGGGAATCAGCCCCAGCATTTT
TRBV2	TRBJ1-1	-	few	CASSWRYEAFF	TGTGCCAGCAGTTGGAGGTACGAAGCTTTCTTT
TRBV5-1	TRBJ1-1	-	many	CASSILQGGGTEAFF	TGCGCCAGCAGCATCCTACAGGGAGGGGGTACTGAAGCTTTCTTT
TRBV15	TRBJ2-2	TRBD1	many	CATSSNRGPGELFF	TGTGCCACCAGCTCTAACAGGGGACCCGGGGAGCTGTTTTTT
TRBV7-2	TRBJ1-6	-	-	CASRLQGVGSYNSPLHF	TGTGCCAGCAGATTACAGGGAGTCGGCTCCTATAATTCACCCCTCCACTTT
TRBV5-1	TRBJ2-5	-	many	CASSLGTSRETQYF	TGCGCCAGCAGCTTGGGCACCTCACGGGAGACCCAGTACTTC
TRBV6-2/TRBV6-3	TRBJ2-7	-	many	CASMAGSIPYEQYF	TGTGCCAGCATGGCAGGGAGTATTCCCTACGAGCAGTACTTC
TRBV5-1	TRBJ1-1	TRBD1	many	CASSERQGNANTEAFF	TGCGCCAGCAGCGAGCGACAGGGGAATGCGAACACTGAAGCTTTCTTT
TRBV7-9	TRBJ2-5	-	-	CASSLSETQYF	TGTGCCAGCAGCTTATCCGAGACCCAGTACTTC
TRBV12-3/TRBV12-4	TRBJ1-1	TRBD1	many	CASTDYRGNTEAFF	TGTGCCAGCACGGATTACAGGGGGAACACTGAAGCTTTCTTT
TRBV5-1	TRBJ2-5	-	many	CASRAEETQYF	TGCGCCAGCAGAGCAGAAGAGACCCAGTACTTC
TRBV5-1	TRBJ2-3	-	many	CASSPAGLTTDTQYF	TGCGCCAGCAGCCCGGCCGGACTTACCACAGATACGCAGTATTTT
TRBV3-1	TRBJ2-7	TRBD2	few	CASCPTSGGAYEQYF	TGTGCCAGCTGCCCGACTAGCGGGGGGGCCTACGAGCAGTACTTC
TRBV25-1	TRBJ2-7	-	many	CASSEYGGAVPDEQYF	TGTGCCAGCAGTGAATACGGTGGGGCAGTCCCCGACGAGCAGTACTTC
TRBV11-2	TRBJ2-5	-	-	CASSLSGTATAQYF	TGTGCCAGCAGCTTAAGCGGGACAGCCACGGCCCAGTACTTT
TRBV5-1	TRBJ1-2	TRBD1	-	CASSLTGTGGLDGYTF	TGCGCCAGCAGCTTGACCGGGACAGGGGGCTTGGATGGCTACACCTTC
TRBV6-1	TRBJ2-7	TRBD1	-	CASSQDRVVTYEQYF	TGTGCCAGCAGCCAGGACAGGGTGGTAACCTACGAGCAGTACTTC
TRBV5-1	TRBJ2-1	-	many	CASSYPGAPVSYNEQFF	TGCGCCAGCAGCTACCCGGGGGCCCCTGTGTCCTACAATGAGCAGTTCTTC
TRBV6-5	TRBJ2-5	TRBD1	-	CASSYSGTGRETQYF	TGTGCCAGCAGTTACTCAGGGACAGGGAGGGAGACCCAGTACTTC
TRBV7-2	TRBJ1-2	TRBD1	-	CASRLTGANYGYTF	TGTGCCAGCAGATTGACAGGGGCAAACTATGGCTACACCTTC
TRBV3-1	TRBJ2-3	-	many	CASSQDSAAGATQYF	TGTGCCAGCAGCCAAGATAGCGCTGCAGGGGCAACGCAGTATTTT
TRBV28	TRBJ2-1	TRBD1	few	CASSWTGNNEQFF	TGTGCCAGCAGTTGGACAGGGAACAATGAGCAGTTCTTC
TRBV24-1	TRBJ2-2	TRBD1	-	CATSDRRTGYTGELFF	TGTGCCACCAGTGATCGAAGGACAGGGTACACCGGGGAGCTGTTTTTT
TRBV12-3/TRBV12-4	TRBJ2-7	-	many	CASAMKGFSYEQYF	TGTGCCAGCGCCATGAAGGGCTTCTCCTACGAGCAGTACTTC
TRBV7-2	TRBJ1-2	TRBD1	-	CASSFGTGAYGYTF	TGTGCCAGCAGCTTCGGGACAGGAGCTTATGGCTACACCTTC
TRBV5-1	TRBJ2-7	TRBD1	few	CASSLAILRTGENEQYF	TGCGCCAGCAGCTTGGCCATCTTGCGGACAGGGGAAAACGAGCAGTACTTC
TRBV5-1	TRBJ1-4	-	-	CASRSSRNEKLFF	TGCGCCAGTCGGTCATCGAGGAATGAAAAACTGTTTTTT
TRBV29-1	TRBJ2-5	-	many	CSTSVETQYF	TGCAGCACTTCCGTGGAGACCCAGTACTTC
TRBV7-9	TRBJ2-4	TRBD1	few	CASSFPPGQGFDIQYF	TGTGCCAGCAGCTTCCCGCCGGGACAGGGGTTCGACATTCAGTACTTC
TRBV6-6	TRBJ2-3	-	many	CASSKGTQYF	TGTGCCAGCAGTAAGGGTACGCAGTATTTT
TRBV7-7	TRBJ2-7	-	few	CASSPSQGVYEQYF	TGTGCCAGCAGCCCATCGCAGGGAGTCTACGAGCAGTACTTC
TRBV3-1	TRBJ2-1	TRBD1	many	CASNLGGTGGYNEQFF	TGTGCCAGCAATCTAGGAGGGACAGGAGGCTACAATGAGCAGTTCTTC
TRBV24-1	TRBJ2-1	-	many	CATSDGRGRGRSYNEQFF	TGTGCCACCAGTGATGGACGCGGTCGGGGGCGCTCCTACAATGAGCAGTTCTTC
TRBV5-1	TRBJ2-3	-	many	CASSLGDGTDTQYF	TGCGCCAGCAGCTTGGGGGATGGCACAGATACGCAGTATTTT
TRBV20-1	TRBJ1-1	-	many	CSAGTEAFF	TGCAGTGCGGGGACTGAAGCTTTCTTT
TRBV5-1	TRBJ2-1	TRBD1	many	CASSVQGQNNEQFF	TGCGCCAGCAGCGTACAGGGACAGAACAATGAGCAGTTCTTC
TRBV10-3	TRBJ2-3	-	many	CASKRHDTDTQYF	TGTGCCAGTAAGCGACACGACACAGATACGCAGTATTTT
TRBV5-1	TRBJ1-1	-	many	CASSLVGGRTEAFF	TGCGCCAGCAGCTTGGTGGGGGGCAGGACTGAAGCTTTCTTT
TRBV7-9	TRBJ2-1	-	-	CASSLAGTNNEQFF	TGTGCCAGCAGCTTAGCCGGGACAAACAATGAGCAGTTCTTC
TRBV5-1	TRBJ2-7	-	once	CASASDSYEQYF	TGCGCCAGCGCGTCCGATTCCTACGAGCAGTACTTC
TRBV5-6	TRBJ2-7	-	-	CASSDRVLYEQYF	TGTGCCAGCAGTGACCGGGTTCTCTACGAGCAGTACTTC
TRBV5-1	TRBJ2-7	-	many	CASRPDFPYEQYF	TGCGCCAGCAGGCCGGACTTTCCGTACGAGCAGTACTTC
TRBV29-1	TRBJ2-7	-	medium-sized	CSVLPTGSYEQYF	TGCAGCGTTCTACCCACAGGTTCCTACGAGCAGTACTTC
TRBV19	TRBJ2-7	-	many	CASSRQHQEAYEQYF	TGTGCCAGTAGTAGACAGCACCAAGAGGCCTACGAGCAGTACTTC
TRBV27	TRBJ1-6	-	-	CASTQGFGSPLHF	TGTGCCAGCACCCAGGGCTTTGGATCACCCCTCCACTTT
TRBV5-1	TRBJ1-2	TRBD1	-	CASSLGTGTFYGYTF	TGCGCCAGCAGCTTGGGGACAGGCACCTTCTATGGCTACACCTTC
TRBV12-3/TRBV12-4	TRBJ2-6	-	many	CASSPVRGAGANVLTF	TGTGCCAGCAGTCCCGTCCGGGGTGCGGGGGCCAACGTCCTGACTTTC
TRBV5-8	TRBJ2-3	TRBD1	-	CASSPTQGAEGTDTQYF	TGTGCCAGCAGCCCGACGCAGGGGGCGGAGGGCACAGATACGCAGTATTTT
TRBV29-1	TRBJ1-5	-	many	CSVNIGGDIDQPQHF	TGCAGCGTGAACATAGGGGGGGACATTGATCAGCCCCAGCATTTT
TRBV5-8	TRBJ2-5	-	medium-sized	CASSSDTETQYF	TGTGCCAGCAGCTCCGACACGGAGACCCAGTACTTC
TRBV2	TRBJ2-7	-	many	CATSPGSSYEQYF	TGTGCCACCTCCCCGGGGAGCTCCTACGAGCAGTACTTC
TRBV29-1	TRBJ2-5	-	many	CSVDFSGQQETQYF	TGCAGCGTTGACTTTTCCGGACAGCAAGAGACCCAGTACTTC
TRBV12-3/TRBV12-4	TRBJ2-6	TRBD1	-	CASSYTGAGANVLTF	TGTGCCAGCAGCTATACAGGGGCTGGGGCCAACGTCCTGACTTTC
TRBV11-2	TRBJ2-1	TRBD1	-	CASSSRGQSIHEQFF	TGTGCCAGCAGCTCGAGGGGACAGTCTATCCATGAGCAGTTCTTC
TRBV5-1	TRBJ1-6	TRBD1	-	CASSPRQGKDSPLHF	TGCGCCAGCAGCCCTCGACAGGGGAAAGATTCACCCCTCCACTTT
TRBV5-5	TRBJ2-7	-	many	CASSLTYEQYF	TGTGCCAGCAGCTTAACCTACGAGCAGTACTTC
TRBV5-6	TRBJ1-5	-	many	CASSTAAGPQHF	TGTGCCAGCAGCACCGCCGCAGGGCCTCAGCATTTT